A single sample gave rise to the 14 T cell receptor beta chains below, sequenced in a study of identical twins (dated by TCRdb to between 2015 and 2016). The library came from 5' RACE. TCRdb names Illumina HiSeq 2000 as the instrument used. TCRdb itself trimmed the public reads at Q25 with fastp, ran MiXCR and retained productive beta chains. Records with the same CDR3 protein are collapsed into one entry carrying the most frequent genes and DNA. This sample comprises roughly 500,000 distinct CDR3 sequences, 22% of them detected only once. About 0.93% of the sample is in the top ten clones. The sample was also reused in another study, on T cells expressing NK-cell markers.

Sequencing was done on a sample of CD4+ T cells sorted from blood. These receptors were obtained from a woman younger than 35 in good health.

The CDR3 nucleotides are TGTGCCAGCAGCCATCGGTACCCACAAAGCACAGATACGCAGTATTTT. Its translation is CASSHRYPQSTDTQYF. This rearrangement joins TRBV3-1 to TRBJ2-3; D gene unclear. The germline CDR1 and CDR2 sequences are LGHDT and YNNKEL (reference sequence). This CDR3 region has 16 residues. Trimming removed 3 bases at V and 0 bases at J, with 13 bases between.

This clonotype was seen many times. The chain uses TRBV3-1 and TRBJ2-3, with D tentatively TRBD2 (5 bases). V dropped 5 bases and J dropped 6 bases, with 9 bases sitting between them. CDR1 is LGHDT and CDR2 is YNNKEL in the germline V gene (reference sequence). The CDR3 extends over 12 amino acids. The CDR3 nucleotides read TGTGCCAGCAGCTTAAGGAGGGATACGCAGTATTTT. Protein sequence: CASSLRRDTQYF.

The chain joins TRBV20-1 to TRBJ1-2; 7 bases are shared with TRBD1. The CDR3 length is 13 residues. Unmatched junction bases numbered 8, after V lost 4 bases and J lost 6 bases. Germline lookup yields CDR1 DFQATT and CDR2 SNEGSKA (reference sequence). CDR3 in DNA: TGCAGTGCTAATCCTCGACAGGGAGATGGCTACACCTTC. This encodes CSANPRQGDGYTF.

The chain is built from TRBV20-1 and TRBJ2-7; 13 bases map to TRBD2. The junction had 4 bases not matched to a gene; V was cut back by 5 bases and J by 0 bases. From germline, CDR1 is DFQATT and CDR2 SNEGSKA (reference sequence). The CDR3 extends over 15 amino acids. In DNA form, the CDR3 reads TGCAGTGCTCTGGGACTAGCGGGGTCCTCCTACGAGCAGTACTTC. This sequence encodes CSALGLAGSSYEQYF.

This clonotype occurred a few times. The DNA is left out, because the CDR3 cannot be placed on it with certainty; the CDR3 is given as TCRdb lists it. The chain links TRBV12-3 or TRBV12-4 to TRBJ1-1; the tabulated D call, TRBD1, remains unverified against the DNA. Inclusive of both ends, the CDR3 amounts to 11 amino acids. This chain's CDR3 is CASSFGGGALF.

CDR3 bases: TGTGCCAGTAGTCGGGTTGCAGGGATAGGGGGGGAGCTGTTTTTT. This codes for CASSRVAGIGGELFF. The rearrangement joins TRBV19 to TRBJ2-2; D perhaps matches TRBD1 (5 bases). CDR3 length equals 15 residues. The germline V gene encodes CDR1 LNHDA and CDR2 SQIVND (reference sequence). Trimming took 5 bases from V and 8 from J, leaving 18 bases between them.

The chain recombines TRBV9 with TRBJ2-1, with TRBD2 matching 8 bases. The V gene's germline CDR1 is SGDLS and CDR2 YYNGEE. Trimming at V came to 4 bases and at J to 10 bases, leaving 13 bases not matched to a gene. The CDR3 is 15 amino acids. In DNA form, the CDR3 reads TGTGCCAGCAGCTCCGGGGGGGCACTACCCACAGAGCAGTTCTTC. As protein: CASSSGGALPTEQFF.

The chain combines TRBV18 with TRBJ1-6; D gene unclear. The CDR3 covers 12 residues. The germline CDR1 and CDR2 sequences are KGHSH and LQKENI. The ends were cut back, 5 bases at V and 7 bases at J, with 6 bases in the middle. The CDR3 DNA reads TGTGCCAGCTCAGAACAGAATTCACCCCTCCACTTT. Translation: CASSEQNSPLHF.

This clonotype was recorded a few times. The rearrangement uses TRBV3-1 and TRBJ2-2; maybe TRBD2 (5 bases). Germline values: CDR1 LGHDT, CDR2 YNNKEL (reference sequence). The length of the CDR3 is 17 residues. Trimming cost V 6 bases and J 3 bases, with 20 bases left between them. CDR3 bases: TGTGCCAGCAGTCAGATGGACCGCCTGGACTACACCGGGGAGCTGTTTTTT. Its translation: CASSQMDRLDYTGELFF.

This clonotype was counted between two and nine times. This chain uses TRBV6-5 with TRBJ2-2; TRBD1 agrees at 10 bases. In germline, CDR1 is MNHEY, CDR2 SVGAGI. The CDR3 runs to 15 residues. Trimming at V came to 3 bases and at J to 4 bases, leaving 2 bases not matched to a gene. The CDR3 loop is CASSYDRGPTGELFF. As DNA, the CDR3 is TGTGCCAGCAGTTATGACAGGGGGCCCACCGGGGAGCTGTTTTTT.

This clonotype has just a few counts. The rearrangement joins TRBV20-1 to TRBJ2-4; 8 positions match TRBD2. Trimming removed 5 bases from V and 3 bases from J; junction bases left unmatched: 9. The CDR3 loop spans 15 amino acids. Germline assignment: CDR1 DFQATT and CDR2 SNEGSKA (reference sequence). CDR3 in DNA: TGCAGTGCTCACGGGAGGGGTGTGGGCAAAAACATTCAGTACTTC. Translation gives CSAHGRGVGKNIQYF.

This rearrangement joins TRBV5-6 to TRBJ2-1; TRBD1 aligns across 11 bases. J lost 13 bases, V lost 3 bases, and 9 bases had no gene match. There are 14 residues in the CDR3. CDR1 SGHDT and CDR2 YYEEEE come from the germline V gene. This chain's CDR3 is CASSSLWDRGAQFF. DNA of the CDR3: TGTGCCAGCAGCTCGCTCTGGGACAGGGGGGCTCAGTTCTTC.

This clonotype showed up just a few times. The chain employs TRBV7-9 and TRBJ1-5, with D uncertain. The CDR3 extends over 14 amino acids. V gave up 8 bases and J gave up 1 base, with 12 bases separating them. Germline V CDR1 and CDR2: SEHNR, FQNEAQ (reference sequence). CDR3 amino acids: CASLRAGSNQPQHF. The CDR3, as DNA: TGTGCCAGCCTCCGCGCCGGGAGCAATCAGCCCCAGCATTTT.

This clonotype was detected many times. V usage is TRBV10-3 and J usage is TRBJ2-2, with no clear D. Germline V CDR1 and CDR2: ENHRY, SYGVKD. The CDR3 covers 13 residues. The V gene lost 8 bases and the J gene lost 2 bases, with 9 bases spanning the gap. CDR3 amino acids: CAIRQDNTGELFF. CDR3 in DNA: TGTGCCATCCGCCAGGACAACACCGGGGAGCTGTTTTTT.